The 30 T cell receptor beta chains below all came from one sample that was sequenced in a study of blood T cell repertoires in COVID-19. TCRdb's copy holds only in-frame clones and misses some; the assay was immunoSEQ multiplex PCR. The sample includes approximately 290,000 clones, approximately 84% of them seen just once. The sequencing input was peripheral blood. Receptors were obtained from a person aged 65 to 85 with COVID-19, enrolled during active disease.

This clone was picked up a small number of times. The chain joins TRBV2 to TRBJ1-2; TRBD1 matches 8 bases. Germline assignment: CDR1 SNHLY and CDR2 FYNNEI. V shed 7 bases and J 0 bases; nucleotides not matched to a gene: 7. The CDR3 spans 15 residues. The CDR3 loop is CASKDRGATNYGYTF. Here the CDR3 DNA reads TGTGCCAGCAAAGACAGGGGAGCGACTAACTATGGCTACACCTTC.

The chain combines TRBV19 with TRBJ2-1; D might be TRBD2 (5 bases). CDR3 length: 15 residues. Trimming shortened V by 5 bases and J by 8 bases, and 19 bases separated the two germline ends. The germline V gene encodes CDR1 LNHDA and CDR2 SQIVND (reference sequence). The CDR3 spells CASSHSRVGFHEQFF. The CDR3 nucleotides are TGTGCCAGTAGTCACTCGAGGGTCGGGTTTCATGAGCAGTTCTTC.

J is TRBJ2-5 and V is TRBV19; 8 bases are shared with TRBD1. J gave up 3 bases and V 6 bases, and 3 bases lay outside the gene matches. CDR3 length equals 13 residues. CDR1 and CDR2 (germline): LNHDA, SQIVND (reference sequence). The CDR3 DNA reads TGTGCCAGTAGGGAGGACAGGGAAGAGACCCAGTACTTC. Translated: CASREDREETQYF.

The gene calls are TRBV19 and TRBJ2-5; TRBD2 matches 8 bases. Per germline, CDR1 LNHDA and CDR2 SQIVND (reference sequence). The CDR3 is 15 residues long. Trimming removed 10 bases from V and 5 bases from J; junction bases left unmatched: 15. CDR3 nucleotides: TGTGCCACCCTAGATCGAGCGGGAGCGGGGGAGACCCAGTACTTC. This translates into CATLDRAGAGETQYF.

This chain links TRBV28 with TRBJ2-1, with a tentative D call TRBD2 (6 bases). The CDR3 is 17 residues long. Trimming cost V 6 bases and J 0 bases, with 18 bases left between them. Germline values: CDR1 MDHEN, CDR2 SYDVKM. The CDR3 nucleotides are TGTGCCAGCAGATCGTCACTAGCAAGCGTCTCCTACAATGAGCAGTTCTTC. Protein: CASRSSLASVSYNEQFF.

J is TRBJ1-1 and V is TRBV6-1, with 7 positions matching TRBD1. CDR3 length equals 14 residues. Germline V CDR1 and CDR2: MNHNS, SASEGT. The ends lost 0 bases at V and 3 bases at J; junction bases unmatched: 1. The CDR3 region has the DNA TGTGCCAGCAGTGAAGCACAGGGGTACACTGAAGCTTTCTTT. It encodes CASSEAQGYTEAFF.

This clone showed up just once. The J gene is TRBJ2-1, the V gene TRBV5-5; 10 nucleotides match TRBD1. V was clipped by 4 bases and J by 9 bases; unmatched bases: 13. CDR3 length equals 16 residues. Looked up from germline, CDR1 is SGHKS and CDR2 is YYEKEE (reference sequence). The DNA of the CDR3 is TGTGCCAGCAGCCTCTTCGCCGGGACAGGGGAAGGTGAGCAGTTCTTC. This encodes CASSLFAGTGEGEQFF.

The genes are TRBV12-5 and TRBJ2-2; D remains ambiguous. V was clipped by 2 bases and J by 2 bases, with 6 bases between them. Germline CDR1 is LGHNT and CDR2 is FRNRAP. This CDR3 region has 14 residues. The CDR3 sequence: CASGLSVNTGELFF. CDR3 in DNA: TGTGCTAGTGGTTTGTCGGTTAACACCGGGGAGCTGTTTTTT. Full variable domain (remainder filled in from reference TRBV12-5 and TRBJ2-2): DARVTQTPRHKVTEMGQEVTMRCQPILGHNTVFWYRQTMMQGLELLAYFRNRAPLDDSGMPKDRFSAEMPDATLATLKIQPSEPRDSAVYFCASGLSVNTGELFFGEGSRLTVL.

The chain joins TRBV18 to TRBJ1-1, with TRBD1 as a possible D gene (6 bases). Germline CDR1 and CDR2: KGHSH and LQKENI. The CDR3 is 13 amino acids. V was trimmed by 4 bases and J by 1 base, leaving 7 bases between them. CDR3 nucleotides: TGTGCCAGCTCACAACAGGGGAACACTGAAGCTTTCTTT. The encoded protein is CASSQQGNTEAFF.

DNA for the CDR3: TGTGCCACTTCCAACTCCCAAATTCCCCTCGAGCAGTACTTC. Translating gives CATSNSQIPLEQYF. The J gene is TRBJ2-7, the V gene TRBV6-5, with D hard to call. Germline CDR1 and CDR2: MNHEY and SVGAGI. V was shortened by 10 bases and J by 6 bases, with 22 bases between the two germline ends. The CDR3 has 14 residues.

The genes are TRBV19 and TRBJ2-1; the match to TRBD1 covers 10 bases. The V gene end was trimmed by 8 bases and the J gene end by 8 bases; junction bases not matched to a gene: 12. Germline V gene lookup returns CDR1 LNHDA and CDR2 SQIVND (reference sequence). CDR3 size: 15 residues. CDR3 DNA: TGTGCCAGTCAGTCCGGACAGGGGGGTCTTTATGAGCAGTTCTTC. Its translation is CASQSGQGGLYEQFF. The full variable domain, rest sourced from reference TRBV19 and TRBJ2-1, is DGGITQSPKYLFRKEGQNVTLSCEQNLNHDAMYWYRQDPGQGLRLIYYSQIVNDFQKGDIAEGYSVSREKKESFPLTVTSAQKNPTAFYLCASQSGQGGLYEQFFGPGTRLTVL.

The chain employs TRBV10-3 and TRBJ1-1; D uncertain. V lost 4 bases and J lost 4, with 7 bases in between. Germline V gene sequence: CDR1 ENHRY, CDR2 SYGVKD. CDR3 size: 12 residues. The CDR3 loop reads CAISAGSTEAFF. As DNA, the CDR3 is TGTGCCATCAGTGCGGGGAGCACTGAAGCTTTCTTT.

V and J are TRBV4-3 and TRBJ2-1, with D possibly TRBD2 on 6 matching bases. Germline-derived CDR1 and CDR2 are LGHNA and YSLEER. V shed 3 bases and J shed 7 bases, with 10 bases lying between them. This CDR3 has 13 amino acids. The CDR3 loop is CASSHSRGNEQFF. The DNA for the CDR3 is TGCGCCAGCAGCCACTCCCGGGGGAATGAGCAGTTCTTC.

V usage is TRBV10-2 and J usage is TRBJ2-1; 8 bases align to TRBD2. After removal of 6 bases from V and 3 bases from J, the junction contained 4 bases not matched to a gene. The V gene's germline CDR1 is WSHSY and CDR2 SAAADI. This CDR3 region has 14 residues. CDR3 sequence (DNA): TGCGCCAGCAGACACAGCGGGGGCTACAATGAGCAGTTCTTC. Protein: CASRHSGGYNEQFF.

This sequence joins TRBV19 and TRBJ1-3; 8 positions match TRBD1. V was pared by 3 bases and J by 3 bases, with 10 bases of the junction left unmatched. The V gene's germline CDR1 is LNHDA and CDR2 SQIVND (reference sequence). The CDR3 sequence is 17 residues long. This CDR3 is CASSIGGHRGYGNTIYF. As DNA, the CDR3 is TGTGCCAGTAGTATTGGGGGGCACAGGGGGTATGGAAACACCATATATTTT.

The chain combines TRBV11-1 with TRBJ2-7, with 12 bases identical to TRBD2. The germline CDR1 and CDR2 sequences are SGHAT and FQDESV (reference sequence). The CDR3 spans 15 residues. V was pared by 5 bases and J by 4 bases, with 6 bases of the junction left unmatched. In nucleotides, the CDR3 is TGTGCCAGCAGCAAACGGACTAGCGGGGTATACGAGCAGTACTTC. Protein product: CASSKRTSGVYEQYF. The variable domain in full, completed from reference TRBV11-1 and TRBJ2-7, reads EAEVAQSPRYKITEKSQAVAFWCDPISGHATLYWYRQILGQGPELLVQFQDESVVDDSQLPKDRFSAERLKGVDSTLKIQPAELGDSAMYLCASSKRTSGVYEQYFGPGTRLTVT.

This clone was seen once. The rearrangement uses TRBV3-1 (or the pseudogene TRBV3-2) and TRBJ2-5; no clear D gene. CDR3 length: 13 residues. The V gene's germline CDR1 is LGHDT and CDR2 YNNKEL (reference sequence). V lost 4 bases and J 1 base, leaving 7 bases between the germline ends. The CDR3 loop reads CASSLPGQETQYF. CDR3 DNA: TGTGCCAGCAGCCTCCCGGGCCAAGAGACCCAGTACTTC.

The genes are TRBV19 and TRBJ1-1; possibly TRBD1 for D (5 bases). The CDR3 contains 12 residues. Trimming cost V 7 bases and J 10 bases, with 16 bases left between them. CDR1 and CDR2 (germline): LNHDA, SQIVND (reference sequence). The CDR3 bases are TGTGCCAGTACCCAGGGTCAGGGCCCAGCTTTCTTT. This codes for CASTQGQGPAFF.

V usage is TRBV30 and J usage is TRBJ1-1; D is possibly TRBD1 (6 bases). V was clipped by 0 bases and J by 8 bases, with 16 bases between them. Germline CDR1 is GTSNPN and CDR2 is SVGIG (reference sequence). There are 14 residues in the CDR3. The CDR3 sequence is CAWSVRWEGGEAFF. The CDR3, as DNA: TGTGCCTGGAGTGTACGATGGGAGGGGGGCGAAGCTTTCTTT. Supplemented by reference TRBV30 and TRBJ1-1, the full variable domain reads SQTIHQWPATLVQPVGSPLSLECTVEGTSNPNLYWYRQAAGRGLQLLFYSVGIGQISSEVPQNLSASRPQDRQFILSSKKLLLSDSGFYLCAWSVRWEGGEAFFGQGTRLTVV.

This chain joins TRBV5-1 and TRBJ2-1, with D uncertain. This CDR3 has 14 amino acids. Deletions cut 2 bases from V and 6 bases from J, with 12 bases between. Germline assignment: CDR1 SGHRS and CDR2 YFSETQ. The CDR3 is CASSFVLAPNEQFF. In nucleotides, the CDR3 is TGCGCCAGCAGCTTCGTCTTGGCCCCCAATGAGCAGTTCTTC.

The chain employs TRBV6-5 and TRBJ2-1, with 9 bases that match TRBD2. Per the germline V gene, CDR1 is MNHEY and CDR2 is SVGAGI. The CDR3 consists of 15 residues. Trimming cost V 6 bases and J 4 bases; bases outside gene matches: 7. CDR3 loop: CASRALAGAYNEQFF. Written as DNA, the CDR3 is TGTGCCAGCAGAGCTTTAGCGGGGGCTTACAATGAGCAGTTCTTC.

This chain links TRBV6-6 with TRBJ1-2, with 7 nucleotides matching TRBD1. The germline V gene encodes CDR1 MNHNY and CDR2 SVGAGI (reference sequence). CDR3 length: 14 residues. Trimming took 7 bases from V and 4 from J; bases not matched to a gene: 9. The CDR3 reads CASTPQGTLYGYTF. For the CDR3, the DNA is TGTGCCAGCACTCCACAGGGGACACTCTATGGCTACACCTTC.

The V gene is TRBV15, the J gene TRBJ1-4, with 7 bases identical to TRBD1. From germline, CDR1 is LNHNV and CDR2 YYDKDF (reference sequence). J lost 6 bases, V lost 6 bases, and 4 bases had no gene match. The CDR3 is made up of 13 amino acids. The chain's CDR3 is CATRGGRHEKLFF. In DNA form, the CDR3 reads TGTGCCACCAGAGGGGGCAGGCATGAAAAACTGTTTTTT.

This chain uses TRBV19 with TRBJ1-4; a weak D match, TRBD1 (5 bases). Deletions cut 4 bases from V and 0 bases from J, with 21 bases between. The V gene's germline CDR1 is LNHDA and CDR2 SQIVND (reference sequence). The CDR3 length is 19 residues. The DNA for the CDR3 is TGTGCCAGTAGTAATAATTTTGCGGGGACTTCTGCAACTAATGAAAAACTGTTTTTT. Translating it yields CASSNNFAGTSATNEKLFF. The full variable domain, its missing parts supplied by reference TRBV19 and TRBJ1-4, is DGGITQSPKYLFRKEGQNVTLSCEQNLNHDAMYWYRQDPGQGLRLIYYSQIVNDFQKGDIAEGYSVSREKKESFPLTVTSAQKNPTAFYLCASSNNFAGTSATNEKLFFGSGTQLSVL.

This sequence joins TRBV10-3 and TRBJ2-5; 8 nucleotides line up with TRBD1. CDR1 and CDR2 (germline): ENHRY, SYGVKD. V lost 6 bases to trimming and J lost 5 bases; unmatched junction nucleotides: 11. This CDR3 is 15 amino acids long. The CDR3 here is CAIRSDRAQAETQYF. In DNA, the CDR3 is TGTGCCATCAGATCGGACAGGGCACAGGCGGAGACCCAGTACTTC.

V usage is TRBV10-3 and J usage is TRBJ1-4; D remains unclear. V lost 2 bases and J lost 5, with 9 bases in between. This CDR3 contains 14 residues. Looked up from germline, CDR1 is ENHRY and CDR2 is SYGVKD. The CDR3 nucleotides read TGTGCCATCAGTGAGGGACTGGGGAATGAAAAACTGTTTTTT. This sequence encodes CAISEGLGNEKLFF.

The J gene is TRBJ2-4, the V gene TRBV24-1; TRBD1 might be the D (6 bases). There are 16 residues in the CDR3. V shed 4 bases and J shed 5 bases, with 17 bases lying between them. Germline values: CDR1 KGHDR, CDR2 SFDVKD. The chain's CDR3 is CATSETPPGHQNIQYF. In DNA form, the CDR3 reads TGTGCCACCAGTGAAACCCCTCCGGGACACCAAAACATTCAGTACTTC.

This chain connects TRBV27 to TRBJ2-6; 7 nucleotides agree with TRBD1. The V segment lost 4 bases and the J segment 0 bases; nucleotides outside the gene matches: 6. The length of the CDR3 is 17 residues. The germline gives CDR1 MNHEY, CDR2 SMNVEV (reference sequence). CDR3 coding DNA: TGTGCCAGCAGTTCCCAGGGGGTCCTCTCTGGGGCCAACGTCCTGACTTTC. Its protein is CASSSQGVLSGANVLTF.

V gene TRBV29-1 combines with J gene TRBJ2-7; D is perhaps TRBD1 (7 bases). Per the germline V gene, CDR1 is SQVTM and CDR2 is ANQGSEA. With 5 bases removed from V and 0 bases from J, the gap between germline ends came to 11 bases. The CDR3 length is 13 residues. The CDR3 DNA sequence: TGCAGCGTTAGGCAGGGGGGCTCCTACGAGCAGTACTTC. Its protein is CSVRQGGSYEQYF.

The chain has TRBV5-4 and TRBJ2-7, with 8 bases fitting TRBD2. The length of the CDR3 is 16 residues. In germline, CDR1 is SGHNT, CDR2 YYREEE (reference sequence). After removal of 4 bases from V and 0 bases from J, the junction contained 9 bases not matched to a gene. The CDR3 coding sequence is TGTGCCAGCAGCCAGGGCGGGGGGCTTAACTCCTACGAGCAGTACTTC. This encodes CASSQGGGLNSYEQYF.